Listed below are T cell receptor beta chains from one sample, sequenced in a study of cytomegalovirus exposure and HLA in healthy donors. The method was immunoSEQ multiplex PCR; TCRdb's version includes in-frame clones alone and lacks a portion of them. This sample yields around 130,000 clones, of which around 80% are seen a single time; roughly 1.5% belongs to the top ten. The sequencing sample was made of PBMCs. Source of these receptors: a woman aged 18-35 years in good health and CMV-seronegative. The CDR3 runs from the conserved cysteine through the conserved F or W. A D gene is named only where the DNA matches it firmly. Size is omitted from some rows. Given values are once, few, many or a class for expanded clones.

. | . | TRBJ2-1 | TRBV14 | TGTGCCAGCAGCCAGCCGATAGATGGCAATGAGCAGTTCTTC | CASSQPIDGNEQFF
. | . | TRBJ2-3 | TRBV18 | TGTGCCAGCTCCGCAAGCCGACTACCCTCAGATACGCAGTATTTT | CASSASRLPSDTQYF
. | . | TRBJ2-7 | TRBV5-8 | TGTGCCAGCAGCTTGGCGACGGGAGAGCAGTACTTC | CASSLATGEQYF
few | TRBD1 | TRBJ1-2 | TRBV19 | TGTGCCAGTACCCCGACAGGGGGCCCTGGCAATGGCTACACCTTC | CASTPTGGPGNGYTF
. | TRBD1 | TRBJ1-5 | TRBV27 | TGTGCCAGCAGCCGACAGGGAGGTCAGCCCCAGCATTTT | CASSRQGGQPQHF
. | . | TRBJ2-5 | TRBV15 | TGTGCCACCAGCAGGGCTAGGCTTTCAGAGACCCAGTACTTC | CATSRARLSETQYF
once | TRBD1 | TRBJ1-1 | TRBV13 | TGTGCCAGCAGCTATCGGGACAGGGGGCTAACTGAAGCTTTCTTT | CASSYRDRGLTEAFF
. | . | TRBJ1-2 | TRBV6-1 | TGTGCCAGCAGCGCCCGGGAGAGAGAGGGCTACACCTTC | CASSAREREGYTF
. | . | TRBJ2-7 | TRBV7-9 | TGTGCCAGCAGCCTTGGACTACCGGAGATGCAGTACTTC | CASSLGLPEMQYF
. | . | TRBJ1-1 | TRBV10-3 | TGTGCCATCAGTGAGTCGAATGAAGGGAGTGCTTTCTTT | CAISESNEGSAFF
. | TRBD2 | TRBJ2-1 | TRBV20-1 | TGCAGTGGGGGAGGGGAGAGGCAGTTCTTC | CSGGGERQFF
. | . | TRBJ1-3 | TRBV30 | TGTGCCTGGAGCGGTGACTTCGGAAACACCATATATTTT | CAWSGDFGNTIYF
. | . | TRBJ2-1 | TRBV14 | TGTGCCAGCAGTCGTTCCGGGAATACGAAGTTCTTC | CASSRSGNTKFF
. | . | TRBJ2-5 | TRBV4-1 | TGCGCCAGCAGCCTGGGTAGCGCTGATGGAGAGACCCAGTACTTC | CASSLGSADGETQYF
. | . | TRBJ2-2 | TRBV5-1 | TGCGCCAGCAGCTTGGGCGGGACCGGGGAGCTGTTTTTT | CASSLGGTGELFF